This T cell receptor beta chain originates from a study of blood T cell repertoires in COVID-19. Measured with immunoSEQ multiplex PCR; TCRdb has only the in-frame clones, and not every one. The sample lists hundreds of thousands of clones, roughly 86% occurring once. V was pared by 4 bases and J by 4 bases, with 7 bases of the junction left unmatched. The germline V gene has CDR1 SGDLS and CDR2 YYNGEE. The CDR3 spans 15 residues. The chain has TRBV9 and TRBJ1-1, with 10 bases fitting TRBD1. This receptor was identified in a woman younger than 45 who had recovered from COVID-19. Sequenced material: PBMCs or T cells enriched from blood (not recorded which). The CDR3 region is CASSIGQGVVTEAFF. The CDR3 DNA follows: TGTGCCAGCAGCATTGGACAGGGGGTTGTCACTGAAGCTTTCTTT.